This TCR beta chain was sequenced in a study of T cells in Graves' hyperthyroidism and ophthalmopathy (dated by TCRdb to about 2019). Describing the broader study: Peripheral blood samples were taken at initial diagnosis, before any treatment was given. To identify TCR V-J signatures that set the groups apart, the researchers used a discovery cohort of more than 95 patients, made up of 40 to 45 with Graves' ophthalmopathy and around 58 with stable Graves' hyperthyroidism. Once sampling was done, hyperthyroidism patients were given methimazole at a starting dose of 30 mg daily, whereas ophthalmopathy patients were given high-dose intravenous methylprednisolone. Whether ophthalmopathy could be predicted prospectively was tested in an independent validation cohort made up of roughly 20 hyperthyroidism patients plus 17 patients who later progressed to ophthalmopathy. In addition, the study compared T-cell repertoires in thyroid tissue and in blood from roughly six Graves' hyperthyroidism patients. The paper reports TCR Vbeta CDR3 sequencing of 130 to 150 peripheral blood samples: 43 ophthalmopathy, about 75 hyperthyroidism and around 17 progressor patients. The 100 or so discovery patients were divided at random into training and test sets in a 7:3 ratio. Results the study describes overall, beyond this receptor: In validation, the model predicted progression to ophthalmopathy with approximately 70% sensitivity and about 73% specificity, a median of approximately 6.5 months before onset. Sample size was not statistically predetermined, and blinding of investigators to group allocation was not performed. A model built on a 13 V-J signature distinguished ophthalmopathy from stable hyperthyroidism, reaching around 90% sensitivity and 81.08% specificity in cross-validation and 80%/75% in testing. Blood samples also contained most of the expanded thyroid clonotypes (frequency above 0.001), which suggests that blood repertoires may reflect thyroid immune responses.

This clonotype was observed many times. It has no known antigen specificity. Per-nucleotide qualities are absent, and no much larger clonotype sits a single base away. The TCR beta CDR3 regions were amplified from RNA transcripts. The TCR CDR3 was subjected to a first round of RT-PCR using the HTBI primer set and the Qiagen OneStep RT-PCR kit. Libraries were constructed in a second round of multiplex PCR, after which size selection and purification were performed. Libraries were sequenced paired-end with 100 bp reads on an Illumina HiSeq2000. Regarding the original processing steps: SOAPnuke was used to process the raw data, removing reads that contained adapters or uncalled bases, had a mean Phred below 15, or lacked an exact match to the constant primer or identifier. High-quality paired reads were merged with COPE v1.2.5, and unique nucleotide sequences were defined as clonotypes. MiTCR v1.1 was used to align the clonotypes against IMGT TRBV, TRBD and TRBJ reference segments. The analysis was restricted to V-J combinations with a frequency above 0.0001, which together covered roughly 99% of the repertoires. The TCS score was defined as the ratio of F50 (clonal expansion) to E x V (chaos), calculated using BLOSUM62-based TCRdist between CDR3 peptides within each V-J. Welch's t-statistics and random forest reduced just over 500 V-J features to 13, which were used in a naive Bayes classifier (R e1071). In TCRdb, the public reads were trimmed at Q25 with fastp and aligned with MiXCR, with productive beta chains retained. For every CDR3 protein sequence, its rows merge into one entry that carries the most common genes and DNA. The V and J calls and clone size come from TCRdb's table, not from the authors' own analysis. In all, the sample holds hundreds of thousands of distinct CDR3 sequences, and under 15% of those were seen once. The ten largest clones take up 9.2% of the sample.

Spanning cysteine to phenylalanine, the CDR3 consists of 16 amino acids. Only the CDR3 part of the read is kept: 48 bases, read in frame from the first base. As encoded in the germline V gene, CDR1 is SGHTA while CDR2 is FQGNSA. Deletion took 6 bases off V and 4 bases off J, with a span of 19 bases between the germline ends. Graves' hyperthyroidism was defined as stable when no progression to ophthalmopathy occurred over 18 months of follow-up. The hyperthyroidism patients were between 18 and 65 years old and newly diagnosed, with a disease duration of less than 2 months. The study excluded patients with uncontrolled infections, other autoimmune diseases, pregnancy or lactation. Diagnoses relied on clinical symptoms, serum thyroxine and TRAb, thyroid ultrasound and orbital computed tomography. Ficoll-Paque density gradient centrifugation was used to isolate PBMCs from 8 to 10 ml of fresh peripheral blood. Total RNA was extracted with Trizol reagent, and quality was checked on an Agilent 2100 Bioanalyzer.

Sequencing was done on a sample of blood. This sequence uses TRBV7-2 and TRBJ2-1, with the D gene not confidently named. The receptor's source is a woman aged 18-35 years with Graves' hyperthyroidism. The sequenced DNA is TGTGCCAGCAGTGCTCAAGGACCCCAGTATTACAATGAGCAGTTCTTC. Its translation is CASSAQGPQYYNEQFF.